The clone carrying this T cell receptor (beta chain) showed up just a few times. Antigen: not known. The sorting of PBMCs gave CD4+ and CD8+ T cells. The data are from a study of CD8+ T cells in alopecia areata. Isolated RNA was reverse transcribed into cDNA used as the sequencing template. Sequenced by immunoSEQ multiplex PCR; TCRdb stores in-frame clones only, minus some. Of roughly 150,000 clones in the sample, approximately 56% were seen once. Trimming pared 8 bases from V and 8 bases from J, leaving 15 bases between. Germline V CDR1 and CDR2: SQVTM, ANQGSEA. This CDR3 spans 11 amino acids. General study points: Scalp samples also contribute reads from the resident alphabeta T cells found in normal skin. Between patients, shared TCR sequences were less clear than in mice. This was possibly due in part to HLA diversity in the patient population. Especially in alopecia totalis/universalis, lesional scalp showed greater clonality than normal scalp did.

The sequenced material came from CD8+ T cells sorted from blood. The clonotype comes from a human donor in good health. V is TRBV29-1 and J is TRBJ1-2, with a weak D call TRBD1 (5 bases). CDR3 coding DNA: TGCAGCCTGGAAGACAGACTCGGCTACACCTTC. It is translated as CSLEDRLGYTF. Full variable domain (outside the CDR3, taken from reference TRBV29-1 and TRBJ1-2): SAVISQKPSRDICQRGTSLTIQCQVDSQVTMMFWYRQQPGQSLTLIATANQGSEATYESGFVIDKFPISRPNLTFSTLTVSNMSPEDSSIYLCSLEDRLGYTFGSGTRLTVV.